This T cell receptor beta chain was observed in a study of T cells in tumors after PD-1 blockade (dated by TCRdb to about 2019). For the wider study: Patients were excluded if they had prior checkpoint blockade, use of systemic immunosuppressants, or recent radiotherapy or other anti-cancer therapy within 4 weeks. Pembrolizumab 200 mg every 3 weeks or cemiplimab 350 mg every 2 weeks was administered to patients. A subset of patients also received ongoing daily vismodegib 150 mg during anti-PD-1 treatment. On average, tumor samples had about 27,000 TCR templates (range roughly 554-99,264) and approximately 5,800 unique clonotypes, around 19-fold deeper than single-cell TCR sequencing. Paired single-cell RNA and TCR sequencing was performed on site-matched tumors from BCC or SCC patients before and after anti-PD-1 therapy. Clinical response was assessed using RECIST version 1.1. Overall study outcomes, separate from this receptor: The source of novel T cell clones was not identified and could include lymphoid organs or rare unexpanded clones within the tumor or its periphery. Roughly two fifths of the TCR clonotypes from tumors also showed up in blood, and some novel exhausted tumor clones were present in pre-treatment blood, which suggests peripheral recruitment. Exhausted CD8+ clones expanded after therapy were mostly novel clonotypes undetected pre-treatment, suggesting clonal replacement rather than reinvigoration of pre-existing clones. Comparisons between pre- and post-treatment samples were the only ones where clonal replacement appeared, with none seen between two pre-treatment samples, a pattern that argues against artifacts from biopsy timing or location.

The immunoSEQ platform was used to carry out deep TCRbeta sequencing. For the original study's pipeline: Only productive rearrangements were exported from the immunoSEQ Analyzer for downstream analysis. A two-sided binomial test with a Bonferroni-corrected P below 0.01 was used to identify clones that significantly expanded or contracted between timepoints. T cell phenotypes were assigned to bulk TCRbeta clonotypes by matching the clonotypes to single-cell RNA+TCR-seq clones with the same TCRbeta sequence. Using bulk TCR sequencing data, clone enrichment in tumor was calculated by dividing a clone's tumor frequency by the same clone's PBMC frequency. TCRs were grouped by GLIPH into specificity groups, defined as clusters of distinct TCRs likely recognizing common antigens via shared CDR3 motifs. TCRdb's version of the immuneACCESS table is confined to in-frame rearrangements and falls short of the full clone set. An unresolved V gene accounts for under half of the shortfall where checked; the remainder is of unknown origin. That table furnishes V, J and clone size, whereas the DNA furnished D and trimming. For this sample the table gives a few thousand clones, of which over 60% were detected only once. Roughly a fifth of the sample lies in the top ten.

This specimen's time point label, per the study, means: before anti-PD-1 therapy. Tumor biopsies were site-matched, taken from the same primary tumor before and after PD-1 blockade. For bulk TCRbeta sequencing, genomic DNA was extracted from tumor biopsies or peripheral blood, and input amounts ranged from 616 ng to 6,004 ng. To increase sensitivity for rare clonotypes compared with single-cell TCR sequencing, remaining biopsy material was subjected to bulk TCRbeta sequencing. All patients had histologically proven advanced or metastatic basal or squamous cell carcinoma and were poor candidates for surgical resection. Of the approximately ten patients in the basal cell carcinoma cohort, about 8 underwent bulk tumor TCR sequencing. Fresh biopsies came from the site of the primary tumor, and part of the tissue was kept in RNAlater for exome and bulk TCR sequencing. A word on this clone: It lacks a known antigen. Base qualities are not provided; no much larger clone lies one nucleotide away.

The germline V gene sets CDR1 to MNHEY and CDR2 to SVGAGI. From the cysteine up to the phenylalanine, the CDR3 has a length of 15 residues. The kept DNA is CDR3 alone, 45 bases in frame from the first base. After removal of 3 bases from V and 11 bases from J, the junction retains 11 bases not matched to a gene. Sequenced material: tumor tissue, taken before anti-PD-1 treatment. This receptor was identified in a human donor with basal cell carcinoma. Recombination linked TRBV6-5 to TRBJ2-3, and 10 junction bases match TRBD2. The nucleotides read TGTGCCAGCAGTTATAGACAGGTGCGACTAGCGGGGCAGTATTTT. Translated, it gives CASSYRQVRLAGQYF.